Listed here is a single TCR beta chain. TCRdb keeps only in-frame clones here, not all; method: immunoSEQ multiplex PCR. Of some 11,000 clones in the sample, less than 95% were seen once. These data come from a study of control samples from healthy donors and cancer patients. V was pared by 5 bases and J by 4 bases, with 11 bases of the junction left unmatched. CDR1 and CDR2 from the germline V gene are MRHNA and SNTAGT. This CDR3 is built from 17 residues. Input material: PBMCs. The receptor comes from a man in his 70s with head and neck cancer. The rearrangement joins TRBV6-4 to TRBJ2-1; 10 positions agree with TRBD1. The CDR3 is CASSIGTGAFGYNEQFF. Here the CDR3 DNA reads TGTGCCAGCAGTATAGGGACAGGGGCTTTCGGATACAATGAGCAGTTCTTC.